This T cell receptor beta chain was captured by sequencing in a study of brain T cells in children with intractable seizures. CDR1 SEHNR and CDR2 FQNEAQ come from the germline V gene (reference sequence). The V gene end was trimmed by 4 bases and the J gene end by 4 bases; junction bases not matched to a gene: 6. CDR3 length equals 15 residues. Clones were read by immunoSEQ multiplex PCR, and TCRdb kept only the in-frame ones, dropping some. The repertoire holds 340,000 or so clones, with 93% as singletons. Study-level points and caveats: Patients' HCMV serostatus was unknown; virus specificity rests on CDR3 similarity alone.

Comments on this clone: Antigen: not known.

Time point reported: blood from clinic visit 5 months post-surgery; TSC patient then seizure free. The sequencing here drew on peripheral blood, taken approximately 5 months after surgery. This sequence originates from a boy under three years old with tuberous sclerosis and intractable seizures. The chain joins TRBV7-9 to TRBJ2-2, with 7 bases aligning to TRBD1. As DNA, the CDR3 is TGTGCCAGCAGCTCGACAGGGTCACGCACCGGGGAGCTGTTTTTT. Protein sequence: CASSSTGSRTGELFF.